This T cell receptor (beta chain) was recorded in a study of cytomegalovirus exposure and HLA in healthy donors. As for the study in general: The same platform was used for the 130 or so validation repertoires as for the 666 first-cohort repertoires, as reported in a later analysis. Overall study findings and caveats: Within the approximately 130 validation repertoires, first-cohort TCR clusters tended to co-occur, according to a later analysis. Reports indicated that the classifier achieved high specificity and sensitivity in diagnosing cytomegalovirus status. The study designated roughly 160 TCR beta chains cytomegalovirus-associated.

V shed 4 bases and J 6 bases; nucleotides not matched to a gene: 15. This CDR3 is 17 amino acids long. Germline CDR1 and CDR2: MNHEY and SMNVEV (reference sequence). As concerns this clone: No antigen is known for it.

Only in-frame clones appear in the TCRdb table, and some are missing; sequencing was by immunoSEQ multiplex PCR. The data show some 90,000 clones, about 90% seen once. Source material: PBMCs. The sequence derives from a young man in good health and CMV-seropositive. The chain has TRBV27 and TRBJ2-1; 7 positions match TRBD1. The CDR3 DNA sequence: TGTGCCAGCAGTTATTCTAGTAGAAGGGGGCAGGGCAATGAGCAGTTCTTC. Its translation: CASSYSSRRGQGNEQFF.